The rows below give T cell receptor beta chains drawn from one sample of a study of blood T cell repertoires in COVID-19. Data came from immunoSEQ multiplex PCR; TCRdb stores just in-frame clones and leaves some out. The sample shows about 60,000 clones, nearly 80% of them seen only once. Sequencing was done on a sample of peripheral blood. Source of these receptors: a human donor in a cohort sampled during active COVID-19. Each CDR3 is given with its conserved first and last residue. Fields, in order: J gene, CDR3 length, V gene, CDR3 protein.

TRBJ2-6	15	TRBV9	CASSSNQVVANVLTF
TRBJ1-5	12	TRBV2	CASTGEEQPQHF
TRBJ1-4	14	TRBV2	CASSEELTRRKLFF
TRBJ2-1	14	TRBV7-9	CASSLVWSGAEQFF
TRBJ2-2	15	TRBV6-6	CASSPFRAHTGELFF
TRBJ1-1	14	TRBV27	CASSLGYRNTEAFF
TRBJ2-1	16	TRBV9	CASSSPSGGPGKEQFF
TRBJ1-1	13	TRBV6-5	CASRGDSYAEAFF
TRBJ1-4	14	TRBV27	CASSLSEVSEKLFF
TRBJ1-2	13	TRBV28	CASSSHRGYGYTF
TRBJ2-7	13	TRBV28	CASRLGARYEQYF
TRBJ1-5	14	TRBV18	CASSQGQVNQPQHF
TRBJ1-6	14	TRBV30	CAWSGTYYNSPLHF
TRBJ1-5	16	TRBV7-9	CTSSSWGGNSNQPQHF
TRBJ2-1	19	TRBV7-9	CASSLAPPQAARENHEQFF
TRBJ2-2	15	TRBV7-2	CASSLAGGPAGELFF
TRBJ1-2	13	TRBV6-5	CASRVNLGAGYTF
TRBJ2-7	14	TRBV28	CASSFKRGTYEQYF
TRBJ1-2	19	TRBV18	CASSPYYGDWTNVGYGYTF
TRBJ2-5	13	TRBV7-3	CASSPSGGETQYF
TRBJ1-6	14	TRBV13	CASSLVRGNSPLHF
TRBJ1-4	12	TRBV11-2	CASSYYGEKLFF
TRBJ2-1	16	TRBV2	CASTPRVGGGGGEQFF
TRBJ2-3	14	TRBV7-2	CASTQGGHTDTQYF
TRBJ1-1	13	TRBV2	CASTAGVHTEAFF
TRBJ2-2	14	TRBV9	CASSVDRNTGELFF
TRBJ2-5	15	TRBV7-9	CASSLGGTGTETQYF
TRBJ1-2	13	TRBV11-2	CASSPAGYYGYTF
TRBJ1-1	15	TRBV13	CASSLGGQGGTEAFF
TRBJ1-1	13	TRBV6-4	CASRVGVNTEAFF
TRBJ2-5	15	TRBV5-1	CASRPSAGLFETQYF
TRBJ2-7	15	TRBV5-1	CASSLDPGYSYEQYF
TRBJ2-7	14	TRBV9	CASSAGLAGGLQYF
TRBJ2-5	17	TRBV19	CASSISSLALDRETQYF
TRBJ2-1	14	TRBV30	CAWTRTSGRNEQFF
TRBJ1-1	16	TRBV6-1	CASSEQLLDFPFVAFF
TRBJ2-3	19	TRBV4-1	CASSERTSGKWGGTDTQYF
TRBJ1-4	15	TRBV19	CASRQGFATNEKLFF
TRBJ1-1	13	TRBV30	CACATQLNTEAFF